This TCR beta chain was profiled in a study of OX40 agonist ivuxolimab in advanced cancers. Germline CDR1 is ENHRY and CDR2 is SYGVKD. There are 14 residues in the CDR3. V was cut by 0 bases and J by 7 bases, with 12 bases left in between. Clones were read by immunoSEQ multiplex PCR, and TCRdb kept only the in-frame ones, dropping some. In the table there are roughly 79,000 clones, roughly 89% of which are singletons. The rearrangement links TRBV10-3 to TRBJ1-2; D remains ambiguous. The sample was CD4+ or CD8+ T cells sorted from blood, taken in a trial of the OX40 agonist ivuxolimab. The TCR was taken from an adult with an advanced solid tumor such as melanoma, head and neck, liver or kidney cancer. The CDR3 DNA follows: TGTGCCATCAGTGAGTCAGGGAATAGGAGTGGCTACACCTTC. Amino acid sequence: CAISESGNRSGYTF.